This TCR beta chain was found in a study of cytomegalovirus exposure and HLA in healthy donors. This PCR relied on a set of 60 Vbeta primers and 13 Jbeta primers. Produced via immunoSEQ multiplex PCR; TCRdb's table is partial and in-frame only. The data contain roughly 130,000 clones, roughly three fifths of them singletons. Sequencing was done on a sample of PBMCs. The receptor's source is a male donor in good health and CMV-seronegative.

The chain's CDR3 is CASSSSGGAYEQYF. The CDR3, as DNA: TGTGCCAGCAGCTCTAGCGGGGGGGCCTACGAGCAGTACTTC. V is TRBV7-8 and J is TRBJ2-7; 12 nucleotides agree with TRBD2. The CDR3 spans 14 residues. CDR1 and CDR2 from the germline V gene are SGHVS and FQNEAQ. Trimming removed 4 bases from V and 2 bases from J; junction bases left unmatched: 0. The full variable domain, in which reference TRBV7-8 and TRBJ2-7 provide the parts outside the CDR3, is GAGVSQSPRYKVAKRGQDVALRCDPISGHVSLFWYQQALGQGPEFLTYFQNEAQLDKSGLPSDRFFAERPEGSVSTLKIQRTQQEDSAVYLCASSSSGGAYEQYFGPGTRLTVT.